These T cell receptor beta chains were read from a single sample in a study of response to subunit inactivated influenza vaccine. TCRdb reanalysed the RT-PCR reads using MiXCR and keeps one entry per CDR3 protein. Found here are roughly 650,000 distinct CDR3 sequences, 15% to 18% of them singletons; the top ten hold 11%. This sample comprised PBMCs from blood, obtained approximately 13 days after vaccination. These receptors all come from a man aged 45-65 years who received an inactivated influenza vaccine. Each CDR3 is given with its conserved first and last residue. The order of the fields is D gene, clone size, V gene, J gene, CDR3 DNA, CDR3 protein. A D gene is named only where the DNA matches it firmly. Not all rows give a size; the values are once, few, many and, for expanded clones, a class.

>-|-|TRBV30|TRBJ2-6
TGTGCCGGGATCTCTGGGGCCAACGTCCTGACTTTC
CAGISGANVLTF
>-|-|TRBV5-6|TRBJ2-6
TGTGCCAGCAGCTTGGGGGGGTCTTTAGTCTCTGGGGCCAACGTCCTGACTTTC
CASSLGGSLVSGANVLTF
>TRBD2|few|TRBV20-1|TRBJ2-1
TGCAGTGCTAGAGATCTATTAGCGGGAGGGATGGGGCAGTTCTTC
CSARDLLAGGMGQFF
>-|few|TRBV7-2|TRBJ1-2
TGTGCCAGCAGCCCCCGGCCGGGCTATGGCTACACCTTC
CASSPRPGYGYTF
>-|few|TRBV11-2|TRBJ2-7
TGTGCCAGCAGCCCCGTCGTCGGGCTCGGGGACTACGAGCAGTACTTC
CASSPVVGLGDYEQYF
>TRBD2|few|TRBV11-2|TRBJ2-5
TGTGCCAGCAGCTTTGGATCACAAACTAGCGGGAGCCACTTC
CASSFGSQTSGSHF
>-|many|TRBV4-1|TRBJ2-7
TGCGCCAGCAGCCACATGGACGGCTCCTACGAGCAGTACTTC
CASSHMDGSYEQYF
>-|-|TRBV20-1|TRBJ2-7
TGCAGTGCGCAGAAGCTAGGGACACAAACCTACGAGCAGTACTTC
CSAQKLGTQTYEQYF
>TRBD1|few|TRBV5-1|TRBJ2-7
TGCGCCAGCAGCTTGGCCTGGAAGACAGGGGTCTACGAGCAGTACTTC
CASSLAWKTGVYEQYF
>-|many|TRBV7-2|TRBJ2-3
TGTGCCAGCAGCTTAGGGCCCTTCCAAGCCTCCTTTCCCCAATTT
CASSLGPFQASFPQF
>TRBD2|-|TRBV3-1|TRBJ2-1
TGTGCCAGCAGCGCGGGACTAGCGGGAGGGCAAGAGCAGTTCTTC
CASSAGLAGGQEQFF